The rows below give T cell receptor beta chains drawn from one sample of a study of blood T cell repertoires in COVID-19. TCRdb's table, derived via immunoSEQ multiplex PCR, lists solely in-frame clones and lacks some. The sample lists approximately 220,000 clones, 83% occurring once. Source material: peripheral blood. These receptors all stem from a middle-aged woman with active or convalescent COVID-19. The CDR3 runs from the conserved cysteine through the conserved F or W. D genes are given only for firm matches. The size of a clone is reported for some rows only, either as once, few or many, or as a class for expanded clones.

CDR3aa,CDR3nt,abundance,j_gene,d_gene,v_gene
CASRSRGDSPLHF,TGTGCCAGCAGAAGCAGGGGGGATTCACCCCTCCACTTT,.,TRBJ1-6,TRBD1,TRBV2
CASRRTGMNTEAFF,TGTGCCAGCAGGAGGACAGGGATGAACACTGAAGCTTTCTTT,.,TRBJ1-1,TRBD1,TRBV2
CASTIGTGVGYTF,TGTGCCAGCACCATTGGGACAGGGGTTGGCTACACCTTC,.,TRBJ1-2,TRBD1,TRBV9
CASSQDFPGDGQPQHF,TGCGCCAGCAGCCAAGACTTCCCGGGGGATGGTCAGCCCCAGCATTTT,.,TRBJ1-5,.,TRBV4-3
CASSFSGVGEQYF,TGCGCCAGCAGCTTTTCGGGAGTAGGGGAGCAGTACTTC,.,TRBJ2-7,.,TRBV5-1
CASSKLQGTIEAFF,TGTGCCAGTAGTAAATTACAGGGAACTATCGAAGCTTTCTTT,.,TRBJ1-1,.,TRBV19
CASSLGGSTDTQYF,TGCGCCAGCAGCTTAGGCGGGAGCACAGATACGCAGTATTTT,few,TRBJ2-3,.,TRBV5-1
CASSPTPSSSYNSPLHF,TGTGCCAGCTCACCGACACCGTCGAGCTCCTATAATTCACCCCTCCACTTT,.,TRBJ1-6,.,TRBV18
CATSEMAGVNTGELFF,TGTGCCACCAGTGAAATGGCGGGGGTGAACACCGGGGAGCTGTTTTTT,.,TRBJ2-2,TRBD2,TRBV24-1
CATALWAGSYEQYF,TGTGCCACCGCCCTGTGGGCCGGCTCCTACGAGCAGTACTTC,.,TRBJ2-7,.,TRBV7-2
CASSPSPTEKDTEAFF,TGCGCCAGCAGCCCAAGTCCGACAGAAAAGGACACTGAAGCTTTCTTT,.,TRBJ1-1,.,TRBV5-1
CASSLAPGADNSPLHF,TGCGCCAGCAGCTTGGCTCCAGGGGCGGATAATTCACCCCTCCACTTT,.,TRBJ1-6,.,TRBV5-1
CAISGPGQGVLFF,TGTGCCATCAGTGGGCCGGGACAGGGAGTGCTGTTTTTT,.,TRBJ2-2,TRBD1,TRBV10-3
CASSLEGPSTEAFF,TGTGCCAGCAGCTTAGAGGGGCCGAGCACTGAAGCTTTCTTT,.,TRBJ1-1,.,TRBV7-8
CASSLDLGDEQYF,TGTGCCAGCAGCTTAGATCTCGGGGACGAGCAGTACTTC,.,TRBJ2-7,.,TRBV11-2
CASSTRGDPNYGYTF,TGTGCCAGTAGTACCAGGGGGGACCCTAACTATGGCTACACCTTC,.,TRBJ1-2,TRBD1,TRBV19
CAWREDRGVYGYTF,TGTGCCTGGAGAGAGGACAGGGGTGTCTATGGCTACACCTTC,.,TRBJ1-2,TRBD1,TRBV30
CASSLGGMVQETQYF,TGTGCCAGCAGCTTAGGGGGGATGGTGCAAGAGACCCAGTACTTC,.,TRBJ2-5,.,TRBV7-3
CACDIQGAPPEQYF,TGTGCCTGCGACATCCAGGGGGCCCCCCCCGAGCAGTACTTC,.,TRBJ2-7,TRBD1,TRBV30
CASSDTSGINEQFF,TGTGCCAGCAGTGATACTAGCGGGATAAATGAGCAGTTCTTC,.,TRBJ2-1,TRBD2,TRBV6-1
CASSLTSSNNSPLHF,TGTGCCAGCAGCTTAACGAGTTCGAATAATTCACCCCTCCACTTT,few,TRBJ1-6,.,TRBV7-9
CASSLGGTDLSYF,TGTGCCAGCAGTTTAGGAGGGACAGATCTCTCGTACTTC,.,TRBJ2-4,.,TRBV28
CAWTRLAGAAGELFF,TGTGCCTGGACCCGACTAGCGGGAGCGGCCGGGGAGCTGTTTTTT,.,TRBJ2-2,TRBD2,TRBV30
CASSPTGNNEKLFF,TGTGCCAGCTCACCGACAGGGAACAATGAAAAACTGTTTTTT,once,TRBJ1-4,TRBD1,TRBV18
CAISAGTGGSKNTEAFF,TGTGCCATCAGTGCCGGGACAGGGGGTTCAAAGAACACTGAAGCTTTCTTT,.,TRBJ1-1,TRBD1,TRBV10-3
CASSVLTGRNTGELFF,TGTGCCAGCAGCGTACTGACAGGGCGGAACACCGGGGAGCTGTTTTTT,.,TRBJ2-2,TRBD1,TRBV9
CAIRGDSGSSGNTIYF,TGTGCCATCAGAGGGGACAGCGGGAGCTCTGGAAACACCATATATTTT,.,TRBJ1-3,TRBD1,TRBV10-3
CASSSDRGPNQPQHF,TGTGCCAGCAGCTCCGACAGGGGGCCTAATCAGCCCCAGCATTTT,.,TRBJ1-5,TRBD1,TRBV7-6
CASQQGRQETQYF,TGTGCCAGCCAACAGGGCCGCCAAGAGACCCAGTACTTC,once,TRBJ2-5,.,TRBV2
CASSQEMGLGYTF,TGTGCCAGCAGCCAAGAGATGGGACTTGGCTACACCTTC,.,TRBJ1-2,.,TRBV3-1/TRBV3-2
CASSVKLAGANEQFF,TGTGCCAGCAGCGTAAAACTAGCGGGAGCCAATGAGCAGTTCTTC,.,TRBJ2-1,TRBD2,TRBV9
CASSNTPGEQYF,TGTGCCAGCAGCAATACCCCGGGCGAGCAGTACTTC,.,TRBJ2-7,.,TRBV7-2
CAIRRQGSSYNSPLHF,TGTGCCATCAGGAGACAGGGGAGCTCCTATAATTCACCCCTCCACTTT,.,TRBJ1-6,TRBD1,TRBV10-3
CASSLVANTEAFF,TGTGCCAGCAGCTTGGTAGCGAACACTGAAGCTTTCTTT,.,TRBJ1-1,.,TRBV7-9
CASSIVGGTYEQYF,TGTGCCAGTAGTATAGTCGGCGGTACCTACGAGCAGTACTTC,.,TRBJ2-7,.,TRBV19
CASSLRYGLPRDEQYF,TGTGCCAGCAGCTTACGGTACGGTTTACCCCGGGACGAGCAGTACTTC,.,TRBJ2-7,.,TRBV7-8
CASSYLGQGNGYTF,TGTGCCAGCAGTTACTTGGGCCAGGGGAATGGCTACACCTTC,.,TRBJ1-2,.,TRBV6-5
CASSIAPQSGTGVPYEQYF,TGTGCCAGTAGTATAGCCCCCCAGAGCGGGACAGGGGTGCCCTACGAGCAGTACTTC,.,TRBJ2-7,TRBD1,TRBV19